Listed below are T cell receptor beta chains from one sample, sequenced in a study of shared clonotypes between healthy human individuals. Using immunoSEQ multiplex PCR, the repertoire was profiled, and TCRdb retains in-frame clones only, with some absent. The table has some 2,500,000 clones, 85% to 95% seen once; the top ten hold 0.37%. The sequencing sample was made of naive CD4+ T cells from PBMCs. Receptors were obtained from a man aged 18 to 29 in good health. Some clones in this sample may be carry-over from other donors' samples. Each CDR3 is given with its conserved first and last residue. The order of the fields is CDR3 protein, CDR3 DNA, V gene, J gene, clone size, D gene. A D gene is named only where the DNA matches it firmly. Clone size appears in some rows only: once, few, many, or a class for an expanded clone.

CDR3 protein: CASSDYNQPQHF
CDR3 DNA: TGTGCCAGCAGCGATTATAATCAGCCCCAGCATTTT
V gene: TRBV7-2
J gene: TRBJ1-5
clone size: -
D gene: -

CDR3 protein: CASSYNYGYTF
CDR3 DNA: TGTGCCAGCTCTTACAACTATGGCTACACCTTC
V gene: TRBV2
J gene: TRBJ1-2
clone size: -
D gene: -

CDR3 protein: CASSPTGARFSPGELFF
CDR3 DNA: TGTGCCAGCAGCCCGACAGGGGCGCGTTTCTCACCCGGGGAGCTGTTTTTT
V gene: TRBV9
J gene: TRBJ2-2
clone size: once
D gene: TRBD1

CDR3 protein: CASSERKRASYEQYF
CDR3 DNA: TGTGCCAGCAGTGAAAGGAAGCGGGCCTCCTACGAGCAGTACTTC
V gene: TRBV6-1
J gene: TRBJ2-7
clone size: -
D gene: -

CDR3 protein: CAASPGTEAFF
CDR3 DNA: TGTGCCGCCTCCCCCGGCACTGAAGCTTTCTTT
V gene: TRBV6-1
J gene: TRBJ1-1
clone size: -
D gene: -

CDR3 protein: CASSQGASRNTGELFF
CDR3 DNA: TGTGCCAGCAGCCAAGGGGCTAGCCGAAACACCGGGGAGCTGTTTTTT
V gene: TRBV4-2
J gene: TRBJ2-2
clone size: -
D gene: -

CDR3 protein: CASSSLGDPSYNEQFF
CDR3 DNA: TGCGCCAGCAGCTCCCTCGGGGACCCCTCCTACAATGAGCAGTTCTTC
V gene: TRBV5-1
J gene: TRBJ2-1
clone size: -
D gene: -

CDR3 protein: CASSLGRRAGGHEQYF
CDR3 DNA: TGTGCCAGCAGCTTAGGCCGGAGGGCTGGCGGGCACGAGCAGTACTTC
V gene: TRBV11-2
J gene: TRBJ2-7
clone size: -
D gene: -

CDR3 protein: CASSSPDRASTDTQYF
CDR3 DNA: TGTGCCAGCAGTTCCCCCGACAGGGCTAGCACAGATACGCAGTATTTT
V gene: TRBV6-5
J gene: TRBJ2-3
clone size: -
D gene: TRBD1

CDR3 protein: CASSLQLAGVYEQYF
CDR3 DNA: TGTGCCAGCTCACTCCAACTAGCGGGAGTGTACGAGCAGTACTTC
V gene: TRBV18
J gene: TRBJ2-7
clone size: -
D gene: TRBD2

CDR3 protein: CASSLREGQGAYF
CDR3 DNA: TGTGCCAGCAGCCTCCGGGAGGGTCAGGGCGCGTACTTC
V gene: TRBV7-2
J gene: TRBJ2-7
clone size: -
D gene: TRBD2

CDR3 protein: CASSSDGDRALNEQFF
CDR3 DNA: TGCGCCAGCAGCTCCGATGGGGACAGGGCTCTCAATGAGCAGTTCTTC
V gene: TRBV5-1
J gene: TRBJ2-1
clone size: -
D gene: TRBD1

CDR3 protein: CASSYSRGTYEQYF
CDR3 DNA: TGTGCCAGCAGTTACTCGCGGGGCACCTACGAGCAGTACTTC
V gene: TRBV6-5
J gene: TRBJ2-7
clone size: once
D gene: -

CDR3 protein: CASSPSPLAGLKLYEQYF
CDR3 DNA: TGCGCCAGCAGCCCCTCGCCCCTAGCGGGACTTAAACTCTACGAGCAGTACTTC
V gene: TRBV4-1
J gene: TRBJ2-7
clone size: -
D gene: TRBD2

CDR3 protein: CASSELSGAFF
CDR3 DNA: TGTGCCAGCAGTGAACTTTCTGGAGCTTTCTTT
V gene: TRBV2
J gene: TRBJ1-1
clone size: -
D gene: -

CDR3 protein: CARGQPGQETQYF
CDR3 DNA: TGTGCCAGGGGACAGCCAGGGCAAGAGACCCAGTACTTC
V gene: TRBV2
J gene: TRBJ2-5
clone size: -
D gene: TRBD1

CDR3 protein: CASSSLDGTANSPLHF
CDR3 DNA: TGTGCCAGCAGTTCCTTGGACGGGACCGCGAATTCACCCCTCCACTTT
V gene: TRBV6-5
J gene: TRBJ1-6
clone size: -
D gene: -

CDR3 protein: CASSLRRLSNQPQHF
CDR3 DNA: TGTGCCAGCAGTTTAAGGCGTTTAAGCAATCAGCCCCAGCATTTT
V gene: TRBV27
J gene: TRBJ1-5
clone size: -
D gene: -

CDR3 protein: CASSPSGGYQETQYF
CDR3 DNA: TGTGCCAGCAGCCCCTCCGGGGGGTACCAAGAGACCCAGTACTTC
V gene: TRBV5-8
J gene: TRBJ2-5
clone size: -
D gene: TRBD2

CDR3 protein: CASSRTSAGKETQYF
CDR3 DNA: TGCGCCAGCAGCCGGACTAGTGCCGGCAAAGAGACCCAGTACTTC
V gene: TRBV5-1
J gene: TRBJ2-5
clone size: -
D gene: TRBD2

CDR3 protein: CASSSGVGLAESSYNEQFF
CDR3 DNA: TGTGCCAGCAGCTCGGGGGTGGGACTAGCGGAAAGCTCCTACAATGAGCAGTTCTTC
V gene: TRBV5-8
J gene: TRBJ2-1
clone size: -
D gene: TRBD2

CDR3 protein: CASSPASYEQYF
CDR3 DNA: TGTGCCAGCTCCCCCGCCTCCTACGAGCAGTACTTC
V gene: TRBV18
J gene: TRBJ2-7
clone size: -
D gene: -

CDR3 protein: CASSLSSYNEQFF
CDR3 DNA: TGTGCCAGCAGCTTAAGCTCCTACAATGAGCAGTTCTTC
V gene: TRBV7-3
J gene: TRBJ2-1
clone size: few
D gene: -

CDR3 protein: CASSPGLAGVEQYF
CDR3 DNA: TGCGCCAGCAGCCCCGGACTAGCGGGAGTCGAGCAGTACTTC
V gene: TRBV4-3
J gene: TRBJ2-7
clone size: -
D gene: TRBD2